These 21 T cell receptor beta chains were sequenced from one sample in a study of CD8 T cells in ankylosing spondylitis. TCRdb ran MiXCR on the 5' RACE reads and lists one entry per CDR3 protein. The table records approximately 180,000 distinct CDR3 sequences, 15% to 20% of them present only once. Sequences were obtained from blood, either unsorted or a sorted T cell fraction (not recorded which). The receptors were gathered from a male donor between 5 and 35 years old with ankylosing spondylitis or in good health (not recorded which).

This clonotype was observed at least ten times. The chain couples TRBV15 to TRBJ1-4; TRBD1 agrees at 11 bases. Germline V gene lookup returns CDR1 LNHNV and CDR2 YYDKDF (reference sequence). The CDR3 contains 19 residues. V gave up 1 base and J gave up 3 bases; unmatched junction bases: 10. The CDR3 DNA reads as TGTGCCACCAGCAGAGTCGTGTTGGACAGGGGGCTGGCTAATGAAAAACTGTTTTTT. Protein: CATSRVVLDRGLANEKLFF.

V and J are TRBV20-1 and TRBJ2-3, with D maybe TRBD2 (5 bases). This CDR3 region has 14 residues. CDR1 and CDR2 (germline): DFQATT, SNEGSKA (reference sequence). The V gene lost 3 bases and the J gene lost 1 base, with 11 bases spanning the gap. This CDR3 is CSARRASGTDTQYF. Here the CDR3 DNA reads TGCAGTGCTAGGAGGGCGAGCGGCACAGATACGCAGTATTTT.

The table lists this clonotype with many counts. The chain is built from TRBV27 and TRBJ2-1; either TRBD1 or TRBD2 may supply D (5 bases each). The CDR3 totals 16 residues. V was clipped by 5 bases and J by 6 bases, with 20 bases between them. Germline CDR1 and CDR2: MNHEY and SMNVEV (reference sequence). CDR3: CASSLGRGDGPNEQFF. CDR3 sequence (DNA): TGTGCCAGCAGTCTAGGACGGGGCGACGGGCCCAATGAGCAGTTCTTC.

Regarding this clonotype: The junction does not match germline at one end; this may be a read error. V usage is TRBV5-1 and J usage is TRBJ2-4; maybe TRBD1 (6 bases). CDR1 SGHRS and CDR2 YFSETQ come from the germline V gene. CDR3 size: 14 residues. The CDR3 DNA follows: TGCGCAAGCAGAACCGCACAGGGCAAAAACATTCAGTACTTC. This encodes CASRTAQGKNIQYF.

This clonotype was counted many times. The rearrangement joins TRBV6-1 to TRBJ1-5; no definite D call. This CDR3 spans 13 amino acids. Germline values: CDR1 MNHNS, CDR2 SASEGT. Trimming removed 0 bases from V and 11 bases from J, with 11 bases in between. CDR3 residues: CASSEAGGLTQHF. The DNA of the CDR3 is TGTGCCAGCAGTGAAGCTGGAGGCCTAACCCAGCATTTT.

This clonotype has at least ten counts. V is TRBV29-1 and J is TRBJ1-5, with no clear D. Trimming removed 2 bases from V and 2 bases from J, with 7 bases in between. Germline V gene sequence: CDR1 SQVTM, CDR2 ANQGSEA. The CDR3 loop spans 13 amino acids. CDR3 sequence: CSVEFVRNQPQHF. In DNA form, the CDR3 reads TGCAGCGTTGAATTTGTTCGCAATCAGCCCCAGCATTTT.

This clonotype has just a few counts. Since the CDR3 does not end with the conserved phenylalanine or tryptophan, this likely comes from a read error. The limits of the CDR3 on the DNA are not certain, so only TCRdb's listed CDR3 is given. The genes are TRBV29-1 and TRBJ2-5; the D call of TRBD1 is as the table states it, not checked on the DNA. The CDR3 contains 8 residues when both ends are counted. Per germline, CDR1 SQVTM and CDR2 ANQGSEA. CDR3 protein: CSVEGGRL.

The table lists this clonotype with many counts. The J gene is TRBJ1-1, the V gene TRBV13; TRBD1 is a possible D gene (5 bases). Trimming took off 4 bases at V and 4 bases at J, with 10 bases between the two ends. Germline V gives CDR1 PRHDT, CDR2 FYEKMQ (reference sequence). This CDR3 comprises 13 residues. Here the CDR3 reads CASSSRVATEAFF. The CDR3 DNA sequence: TGTGCCAGCAGCTCCAGGGTAGCCACTGAAGCTTTCTTT.

This rearrangement joins TRBV18 to TRBJ2-7, with 9 bases identical to TRBD1. The V and J ends lost 6 bases and 2 bases, in that order; junction bases with no gene match: 5. Per germline, CDR1 KGHSH and CDR2 LQKENI. The CDR3 loop spans 14 amino acids. CDR3 in DNA: TGTGCCAGCTCCTACAGGGGGCTTCCCTACGAGCAGTACTTC. Its protein is CASSYRGLPYEQYF.

This clonotype was recorded many times. The V and J genes are TRBV3-1 and TRBJ2-1, with D unclear. This CDR3 has 13 residues. Trimming shortened V by 2 bases and J by 9 bases, and 11 bases separated the two germline ends. The germline CDR1 and CDR2 sequences are LGHDT and YNNKEL (reference sequence). This CDR3 reads CASSQRVQAEQFF. In DNA, the CDR3 is TGTGCCAGCAGCCAACGGGTCCAGGCTGAGCAGTTCTTC.

In its sample, this clonotype was seen many times. The J gene is TRBJ2-4, the V gene TRBV6-5; the D call may be TRBD1 or TRBD2 (6 bases each). The CDR3 runs 14 residues. CDR1 is MNHEY and CDR2 is SVGAGI in the germline V gene. V was shortened by 6 bases and J by 7 bases, with 16 bases between the two germline ends. The CDR3 DNA reads TGTGCCAGCAGCCCTGTGGGGGGCGTGAACATTCAGTACTTC. Protein sequence: CASSPVGGVNIQYF.

This clonotype was recorded many times. This sequence joins TRBV27 and TRBJ2-1, with D tentatively TRBD2 (7 bases). The V and J ends lost 3 bases and 10 bases respectively, with 16 bases between them. The CDR3 length is 14 residues. CDR1 MNHEY and CDR2 SMNVEV come from the germline V gene (reference sequence). The CDR3 region is CASSFQGGENEQFF. DNA of the CDR3: TGTGCCAGCAGTTTTCAAGGGGGGGAGAACGAGCAGTTCTTC.

This clonotype was counted many times. This chain joins TRBV12-3 or TRBV12-4 and TRBJ2-1; no firm D call. The CDR3 is 16 residues long. V was clipped by 5 bases and J by 0 bases, with 14 bases between them. The CDR3 protein is CASSPGPRSSYNEQFF. The DNA for the CDR3 is TGTGCCAGCAGTCCTGGACCCAGGAGCTCCTACAATGAGCAGTTCTTC.

This clonotype was detected ten times or more. The rearrangement links TRBV20-1 to TRBJ1-3, with 8 positions matching TRBD1. Germline V gene lookup returns CDR1 DFQATT and CDR2 SNEGSKA (reference sequence). There are 17 residues in the CDR3. With 3 bases clipped from V and 0 bases from J, the junction kept 10 bases outside the gene matches. The CDR3 region is CSARGPGQAHSGNTIYF. For the CDR3, the DNA is TGCAGTGCTAGGGGCCCGGGACAGGCACACTCTGGAAACACCATATATTTT.

The V call is TRBV11-2, the J call TRBJ2-2, with D perhaps being TRBD1 or TRBD2 (5 bases each). The germline V gene encodes CDR1 SGHAT and CDR2 FQNNGV. The V end was cut by 3 bases, the J end by 5 bases, with 10 bases between. The CDR3 has 14 residues. CDR3 region: CASSFKGRTGELFF. DNA of the CDR3: TGTGCCAGCAGCTTTAAGGGGAGAACCGGGGAGCTGTTTTTT.

At least ten counts were recorded for this clonotype. The chain recombines TRBV27 with TRBJ2-2; D is uncertain. The CDR3 loop spans 15 amino acids. V lost 3 bases, J lost 2 bases, and 10 bases lay in between. Germline V gene sequence: CDR1 MNHEY, CDR2 SMNVEV (reference sequence). In DNA form, the CDR3 reads TGTGCCAGCAGTTTGGATACAGCAAACACCGGGGAGCTGTTTTTT. This sequence encodes CASSLDTANTGELFF.

This clonotype was counted only a few times. V gene TRBV6-6 combines with J gene TRBJ2-3; TRBD1 agrees at 9 bases. V trimming: 6 bases; J trimming: 3 bases; junction bases outside the gene matches: 10. The CDR3 length is 16 residues. Germline V gene sequence: CDR1 MNHNY, CDR2 SVGAGI (reference sequence). CDR3 nucleotide sequence: TGTGCCAGCAGCCCGAACAGGGGGCTAGGGACAGATACGCAGTATTTT. As protein: CASSPNRGLGTDTQYF.

This clonotype came up many times. The V and J genes are TRBV20-1 and TRBJ2-7; D is ambiguous. In germline, CDR1 is DFQATT, CDR2 SNEGSKA (reference sequence). The germline V and J ends were trimmed by 1 base and 0 bases, with 7 bases remaining between them. The length of the CDR3 is 13 residues. The CDR3 is CSARGYSSYEQYV. CDR3 nucleotides: TGCAGTGCTAGAGGGTATAGCTCCTACGAGCAGTACGTC.

The rearrangement joins TRBV29-1 to TRBJ2-3; 7 bases map to TRBD1. The CDR3 is 13 amino acids. From germline, CDR1 is SQVTM and CDR2 ANQGSEA. The V segment lost 6 bases and the J segment 2 bases; nucleotides outside the gene matches: 5. This chain's CDR3 is CSVRDSATDTQYF. In DNA form, the CDR3 reads TGCAGCGTCCGGGACAGCGCCACAGATACGCAGTATTTT.

The chain recombines TRBV29-1 with TRBJ1-2, with TRBD1 identical over 12 bases. The CDR3 is 16 amino acids. Germline trimming cut 1 base from V and 5 bases from J; bases unmatched to any gene: 8. Looked up from germline, CDR1 is SQVTM and CDR2 is ANQGSEA. This CDR3 reads CSVEGDRGRGVYGYTF. CDR3 in DNA: TGCAGCGTTGAAGGGGACAGGGGGCGCGGGGTTTATGGCTACACCTTC.

This clonotype has at least ten counts. The chain combines TRBV18 with TRBJ1-1, with D unresolved. CDR1 is KGHSH and CDR2 is LQKENI in the germline V gene. The CDR3 sequence is 14 residues long. V was cut by 3 bases and J by 4 bases, with 12 bases left in between. This chain's CDR3 is CASSPLKAGTEAFF. The CDR3 DNA reads TGTGCCAGCTCACCTCTCAAGGCGGGCACTGAAGCTTTCTTT.